The next 2 T cell receptor beta chains were all read from a single sample in a study of cytomegalovirus exposure and HLA in healthy donors. Amplification used 60 Vbeta primers and 13 Jbeta primers. Here immunoSEQ multiplex PCR was the method, and the copy in TCRdb shows in-frame clones only, minus some. The profile covers 120,000 to 150,000 clones, with around 65% appearing a single time and 6.5% taken by the ten largest. What was sequenced was PBMCs. Source of these receptors: a woman aged 55-70 years in good health and CMV-seronegative.

The chain has TRBV4-2 and TRBJ2-5; 14 bases align to TRBD2. CDR3 length: 19 residues. From germline, CDR1 is LGHNA and CDR2 YNFKEQ. After removal of 5 bases from V and 2 bases from J, the junction contained 13 bases not matched to a gene. The CDR3 bases are TGTGCCAGCAGCTCGGGACTAGCGGGAGCGTCGGGGTCGCAAGAGACCCAGTACTTC. It specifies CASSSGLAGASGSQETQYF.

The V call is TRBV9, the J call TRBJ2-1; TRBD2 agrees at 7 bases. CDR3 length: 18 amino acids. Trimming cost V 0 bases and J 5 bases; bases outside gene matches: 14. Looked up from germline, CDR1 is SGDLS and CDR2 is YYNGEE. The CDR3 DNA reads as TGTGCCAGCAGCGTAGGTTCAAGCGGGATCCCTGGCGACAATGAGCAGTTCTTC. Protein sequence: CASSVGSSGIPGDNEQFF.